Listed below are T cell receptor beta chains from one sample, sequenced in a study of T cells in Graves' hyperthyroidism and ophthalmopathy. TCRdb reanalysed the multiplex PCR reads using MiXCR and keeps one entry per CDR3 protein. This table holds under 600,000 distinct CDR3 sequences, 16% found once. The specimen sequenced was blood. The receptor set was obtained from a woman aged 40 to 50 with Graves' ophthalmopathy. Both conserved end residues are part of each CDR3. A D gene is named only where the DNA matches it firmly. Some rows mark clone size as missing; the rest say once, few, many or name a class of expanded clone.

clone size,J gene,V gene,D gene,CDR3 DNA,CDR3 protein
-,TRBJ1-6,TRBV20-1,-,TGCAGTGCTAGAGATAATACCGGGTTGTGGGGTTCACCCCTCCACTTT,CSARDNTGLWGSPLHF
many,TRBJ2-2,TRBV6-2/TRBV6-3,TRBD2,TGTGCCAGCAGTTACTCGCGACTAGCGGGAGGTCCCGGGGAGCTGTTTTTT,CASSYSRLAGGPGELFF
many,TRBJ2-3,TRBV18,-,TGTGCCAGCTCAGGGACGAGCACAGATACGCAGTATTTT,CASSGTSTDTQYF
many,TRBJ2-3,TRBV9,-,TGTGCCAGCAGCGTAGTGCCCCAGAGCACAGATACGCAGTATTTT,CASSVVPQSTDTQYF
many,TRBJ1-1,TRBV3-1,-,TGTGCCAGCACTCTAGACGGCGGGGGCGCCTTGAACACTGAAGCTTTCTTT,CASTLDGGGALNTEAFF
-,TRBJ1-6,TRBV27,-,TGTGCCAGCAGTTTATCCTCACCCTCACCCCTCCACTTT,CASSLSSPSPLHF
-,TRBJ2-3,TRBV19,TRBD1,TGTGCCAGTAGTATAGTTAACCTACAGGGGGCAAATACGCAGTATTTT,CASSIVNLQGANTQYF
many,TRBJ1-1,TRBV29-1,-,TGCAGCGTTGGACGGCAGGGAAAGACTGAAGCTTTCTTT,CSVGRQGKTEAFF
-,TRBJ1-4,TRBV6-5,-,TGTGCCAGCAGTTATACGGAGGAAAAACTGTTTTTT,CASSYTEEKLFF
-,TRBJ2-2,TRBV12-5,-,TGTGCTAGTGGTTCTGGCTTGAACACCGGGGAGCTGTTTTTT,CASGSGLNTGELFF
few,TRBJ1-2,TRBV28,-,TGTGCCAGCAGTCCCGACACCGCTAACTATGGCTACACCTTC,CASSPDTANYGYTF
many,TRBJ2-2,TRBV7-2,TRBD2,TGTGCCAGCAGCTCTACCGCGACTAGCTCCGGGGAGCTGTTTTTT,CASSSTATSSGELFF
many,TRBJ1-1,TRBV27,-,TGTGCCAGCAGTTTAAAGGGTGGGGTAACTGAAGCTTTCTTT,CASSLKGGVTEAFF
few,TRBJ2-3,TRBV9,TRBD2,TGTGCCAGCAGCCCTACTAGCGGGGGAGCGGAGTATTTT,CASSPTSGGAEYF
-,TRBJ2-5,TRBV5-1,-,TGCGCCTTCGTGGGAGGCGGAGGCGAAGAGACCCAGTACTTC,CAFVGGGGEETQYF
-,TRBJ2-1,TRBV6-4,TRBD2,TGTGCCAGCAGTGCGGCTAGCGGGGGGTACAATGAGCAGTTCTTC,CASSAASGGYNEQFF
few,TRBJ2-5,TRBV20-1,-,TGCAGTGTCAGGGGCCAAGAGACCCAGTACTTC,CSVRGQETQYF
many,TRBJ1-5,TRBV19,TRBD1,TGTGCCAGTAGTCCAAGAACAGGGGCGCAAGTGTCAATCGATCAGCCCCAGCATTTT,CASSPRTGAQVSIDQPQHF
-,TRBJ2-2,TRBV13,-,TGTGCCAGCACAGGGCAATACACCGGGGAGCTGTTTTTT,CASTGQYTGELFF
many,TRBJ2-7,TRBV28,TRBD2,TGTGCCAGCAGTCTCCCCATAGCGGGGCTCGCCTCCTACGAGCAGTACTTC,CASSLPIAGLASYEQYF
-,TRBJ1-1,TRBV11-2,TRBD1,TGTGCCAGCGCACGGGACAGTGAAGCTTTCTTT,CASARDSEAFF
many,TRBJ2-5,TRBV20-1,-,TGCAGTGCTGAGAAGCGGTCCGAAGAGACCCAGTACTTC,CSAEKRSEETQYF
few,TRBJ2-4,TRBV2,TRBD2,TGTGCCAGCAGTGAATGGCGGGGGGCGGGCGGAAGAAACATTCAGTACTTC,CASSEWRGAGGRNIQYF
many,TRBJ1-2,TRBV2,-,TGTGCCAGCAGTGAAGGGAGTAACTATGGCTACACCTTC,CASSEGSNYGYTF
few,TRBJ2-7,TRBV27,-,TGTGCCAGCAGTTCCCAGGAACCCTTCTACGAGCAGTACTTC,CASSSQEPFYEQYF
many,TRBJ2-7,TRBV7-8,-,TGTGCCAGCAGCCACACCCACCGGGATGGGGAGCAGTACTTC,CASSHTHRDGEQYF
-,TRBJ1-1,TRBV18,-,TGTGCCAGCTCACCACAAGTGGAGGGGAACACTGAAGCTTTCTTT,CASSPQVEGNTEAFF
many,TRBJ2-3,TRBV7-2,-,TGTGCCAGCAGCTTCCAGACTCCGCCAGATACGCAGTATTTT,CASSFQTPPDTQYF
-,TRBJ2-2,TRBV11-2,-,TGTGCCAGCAGCCTAAACGCCGGGGAGCTGTTTTTT,CASSLNAGELFF
few,TRBJ2-5,TRBV7-2,TRBD1,TGTGCCAGCAGCCTCACGGGGACAGGCCAGGACTTC,CASSLTGTGQDF
-,TRBJ2-1,TRBV4-2,TRBD2,TGTGCCAGCAGCCAAGGCCGGGACTACTCCTACAATGAGCAGTTCTTC,CASSQGRDYSYNEQFF
few,TRBJ1-1,TRBV29-1,-,TGCAGCGTTGTGGGGCCCGGAGCTGAAGCTTTCTTT,CSVVGPGAEAFF
many,TRBJ2-3,TRBV20-1,TRBD1,TGCAGTGCTAGAGATAAACAGGGGGGCACAGATACGCAGTATTTT,CSARDKQGGTDTQYF
few,TRBJ2-3,TRBV29-1,TRBD2,TGCAGCGTTGACGGGGGGGCCCCAGATACGCAGTATTTT,CSVDGGAPDTQYF
many,TRBJ2-2,TRBV12-3/TRBV12-4,-,TGTGCCAGCAGTACATTGCTCCCGAACACCGGGGAGCTGTTTTTT,CASSTLLPNTGELFF
many,TRBJ2-5,TRBV28,TRBD2,TGTGCCAGCAGTCTTAGCGGGAGGGTGCAAGAGACCCAGTACTTC,CASSLSGRVQETQYF
-,TRBJ1-2,TRBV20-1,TRBD1,TGCAGTGCAAAGGGACAGCTGGGCTATGGCTACACCTTC,CSAKGQLGYGYTF
many,TRBJ1-1,TRBV30,TRBD1,TGTGCCTGGAGGGGACAGGGACGAGGGACTGAAGCTTTCTTT,CAWRGQGRGTEAFF
-,TRBJ1-2,TRBV6-1,-,TGTGCCGGCAGTGAAGGTTGGCAGACTTATGGCTACACCTTC,CAGSEGWQTYGYTF
-,TRBJ2-3,TRBV30,-,TGTGCCTGGAGTGTTCGCAGGGGCGTTTTGGATACGCAGTATTTT,CAWSVRRGVLDTQYF
many,TRBJ2-7,TRBV18,TRBD1,TGTGCCAGCTCGCCGACAGGGGTCCACGAGCAGTACTTC,CASSPTGVHEQYF
few,TRBJ1-1,TRBV13,-,TGTGCCAGCAGCTTAGGGGTCCCCCCGGAAGCTTTCTTT,CASSLGVPPEAFF
-,TRBJ2-1,TRBV11-2,TRBD1,TGTGCCAGCAGCCGGGACAGGGGGGGGATCAATGAGCAGTTCTTC,CASSRDRGGINEQFF
few,TRBJ1-3,TRBV2,-,TGTGCCAGCAGTCAGGACCCGTTCGGGGGAAACACCATATATTTT,CASSQDPFGGNTIYF
few,TRBJ2-3,TRBV5-1,TRBD2,TGCGCCAGCGGATTGACTAGCATTGACGTAGATACGCAGTATTTT,CASGLTSIDVDTQYF
-,TRBJ1-1,TRBV19,-,TGTGCCAGTAGTATCAGGTCCATGAACACTGAAGCTTTCTTT,CASSIRSMNTEAFF
many,TRBJ1-4,TRBV30,-,TGTGCCTGGAGGTCGCGGGGGGCTTTTGGTGAAAAACTGTTTTTT,CAWRSRGAFGEKLFF
many,TRBJ1-5,TRBV18,-,TGTGCCAGCTCACCGAATAGCAATCAGCCCCAGCATTTT,CASSPNSNQPQHF
few,TRBJ1-1,TRBV5-1,-,TGCGCCAGCAGCTTGGGGGCACAGGACGGGGTTAGTGAAGCTTTCTTT,CASSLGAQDGVSEAFF
-,TRBJ2-5,TRBV5-6,-,TGTGCCAGCACCGGCGCATGGAGCTCGGAGACCCAGTACTTC,CASTGAWSSETQYF